The present T cell receptor (beta chain) was sequenced within a study of T cells in Graves' hyperthyroidism and ophthalmopathy. As to this clonotype: Given the absence of the conserved phenylalanine or tryptophan at the CDR3 end, a read error is likely.

RNA transcripts provided the source from which TCR beta CDR3 regions were amplified. The TCR CDR3 was amplified in a first-round RT-PCR using the HTBI primer set. TCRdb called the multiplex PCR reads again in MiXCR, with one record for every CDR3 protein. Among about 760,000 distinct CDR3 sequences listed, around a third were seen once. Sample: blood. This receptor was obtained from a woman in her thirties or forties with Graves' hyperthyroidism.

In nucleotides, the CDR3 is TGTGCCAGCGGTGAAGGGAGTCAGCCCCAGCATTCT. This gives the protein CASGEGSQPQHS. The gene calls are TRBV25-1 and TRBJ1-5; D is unclear. Germline V CDR1 and CDR2: MGHDK, SYGVNS. The CDR3 consists of 12 residues.